What follows are 16 T cell receptor beta chains derived from one specimen sequenced in a study of control samples from healthy donors and cancer patients. Data came from immunoSEQ multiplex PCR; TCRdb stores just in-frame clones and leaves some out. The data show around 80,000 clones, about 88% seen once. The specimen sequenced was blood. The receptors here all came from a woman in her forties or fifties in good health.

CDR3 loop: CATSRERRITEAFF. For the CDR3, the DNA is TGTGCCACCAGCAGAGAGCGAAGAATTACTGAAGCTTTCTTT. J is TRBJ1-1 and V is TRBV15; D is unresolved. V lost 0 bases and J 5 bases, leaving 10 bases between the germline ends. The CDR3 runs 14 residues. Germline V gene lookup returns CDR1 LNHNV and CDR2 YYDKDF (reference sequence). Complete variable domain (other parts from reference TRBV15 and TRBJ1-1): DAMVIQNPRYQVTQFGKPVTLSCSQTLNHNVMYWYQQKSSQAPKLLFHYYDKDFNNEADTPDNFQSRRPNTSFCFLDIRSPGLGDTAMYLCATSRERRITEAFFGQGTRLTVV.

V usage is TRBV7-9 and J usage is TRBJ2-6; possibly TRBD1 for D (5 bases). V lost 6 bases and J lost 4, with 13 bases in between. Per the germline V gene, CDR1 is SEHNR and CDR2 is FQNEAQ (reference sequence). This CDR3 is 15 amino acids long. In nucleotides, the CDR3 is TGTGCCAGCAGGGAGACAGACGCGGGGGCCAACGTCCTGACTTTC. It translates to CASRETDAGANVLTF.

V is TRBV12-3 or TRBV12-4 and J is TRBJ1-2, with 7 nucleotides matching TRBD1. The V segment lost 6 bases and the J segment 3 bases; nucleotides outside the gene matches: 4. The CDR3 extends over 13 amino acids. CDR3 amino acids: CASSPDRDYGYTF. The CDR3 DNA reads TGTGCCAGCAGCCCCGACAGGGACTATGGCTACACCTTC.

The chain joins TRBV2 to TRBJ2-3, with TRBD2 identical over 7 bases. This CDR3 has 15 amino acids. CDR1 SNHLY and CDR2 FYNNEI come from the germline V gene. The V and J ends lost 11 bases and 0 bases, in that order; junction bases with no gene match: 11. CDR3: CAALVKRGSTDTQYF. The CDR3 coding sequence is TGTGCCGCGTTGGTAAAGCGGGGAAGCACAGATACGCAGTATTTT.

V usage is TRBV2 and J usage is TRBJ2-3; D unresolved. The CDR3 is 18 residues long. Deletions cut 7 bases from V and 2 bases from J, with 25 bases between. CDR1 and CDR2 (germline): SNHLY, FYNNEI. The DNA for the CDR3 is TGTGCCAGCACCGTGCCCGGACGTTCCCAGCTTAACACAGATACGCAGTATTTT. Protein sequence: CASTVPGRSQLNTDTQYF.

There are a few counts of this clone. The chain carries TRBV9 and TRBJ1-1, with 7 bases identical to TRBD1. The CDR3 extends over 14 amino acids. The germline CDR1 and CDR2 sequences are SGDLS and YYNGEE. Unmatched junction bases numbered 7, after V lost 4 bases and J lost 4 bases. The CDR3 DNA reads as TGTGCCAGCAGCACAGGACAGGCAGGCACTGAAGCTTTCTTT. Translation gives CASSTGQAGTEAFF.

The chain carries TRBV28 and TRBJ2-7, with 9 bases identical to TRBD1. After removal of 11 bases from V and 3 bases from J, the junction contained 5 bases not matched to a gene. The CDR3 is made up of 12 amino acids. Looked up from germline, CDR1 is MDHEN and CDR2 is SYDVKM. This chain's CDR3 is CACRDRVYEQYF. CDR3 sequence (DNA): TGTGCCTGCCGGGACAGGGTCTACGAGCAGTACTTC.

The rearrangement links TRBV29-1 to TRBJ1-1, with D tentatively TRBD1 (6 bases). The CDR3 spans 14 residues. The ends were cut back, 0 bases at V and 6 bases at J, with 14 bases in the middle. CDR1 SQVTM and CDR2 ANQGSEA come from the germline V gene. The CDR3 region has the DNA TGCAGCGTTGAAGACAGGGGAAAGGCGCCTGAAGCTTTCTTT. Its protein product is CSVEDRGKAPEAFF.

This clone was counted between two and nine times. The genes are TRBV18 and TRBJ1-2; 8 nucleotides align to TRBD1. With 6 bases clipped from V and 4 bases from J, the junction kept 25 bases outside the gene matches. Germline V gene lookup returns CDR1 KGHSH and CDR2 LQKENI. The CDR3 extends over 20 amino acids. CDR3 residues: CASSPPNAGTGPSKSYGYTF. For the CDR3, the DNA is TGTGCCAGCTCCCCCCCCAACGCCGGGACAGGCCCGTCGAAGTCCTATGGCTACACCTTC.

This clone was seen only once. The CDR3, as DNA: TGTGCCTGGAGTGTCGGTGAACCCCTCTACGAGCAGTACTTC. Protein sequence: CAWSVGEPLYEQYF. V and J are TRBV30 and TRBJ2-7; no clear D gene. Between the trimmed V and J ends, which lost 0 bases and 3 bases, there was a span of 12 bases. The CDR3 spans 14 residues. In germline, CDR1 is GTSNPN, CDR2 SVGIG (reference sequence). Based on the CDR3 plus reference TRBV30 and TRBJ2-7, the full variable domain is SQTIHQWPATLVQPVGSPLSLECTVEGTSNPNLYWYRQAAGRGLQLLFYSVGIGQISSEVPQNLSASRPQDRQFILSSKKLLLSDSGFYLCAWSVGEPLYEQYFGPGTRLTVT.

The rearrangement uses TRBV6-1 and TRBJ1-4; D is undetermined. CDR1 and CDR2 (germline): MNHNS, SASEGT. CDR3 length: 13 residues. The V gene lost 2 bases and the J gene lost 8 bases, with 9 bases spanning the gap. DNA of the CDR3: TGTGCCAGCAGTGAACCCGGCGCAGAAAAACTGTTTTTT. It yields the protein CASSEPGAEKLFF.

V usage is TRBV2 and J usage is TRBJ2-2, with 7 nucleotides matching TRBD1. Looked up from germline, CDR1 is SNHLY and CDR2 is FYNNEI. V was pared by 2 bases and J by 2 bases, with 5 bases of the junction left unmatched. The CDR3 covers 16 residues. For the CDR3, the DNA is TGTGCCAGCAGTGAATCAGGACAGGTTAACACCGGGGAGCTGTTTTTT. This encodes CASSESGQVNTGELFF.

CDR3 protein: CASSIGPLHRTTLSYEQYF. In DNA, the CDR3 is TGTGCCAGTAGTATAGGGCCCCTCCACAGGACAACCCTCTCCTACGAGCAGTACTTC. The V gene is TRBV19, the J gene TRBJ2-7; possible D gene TRBD1, 5 bases. The CDR3 covers 19 residues. V gave up 1 base and J gave up 0 bases, with 22 bases separating them. The germline V gene has CDR1 LNHDA and CDR2 SQIVND (reference sequence). The full variable domain, its missing parts supplied by reference TRBV19 and TRBJ2-7, is DGGITQSPKYLFRKEGQNVTLSCEQNLNHDAMYWYRQDPGQGLRLIYYSQIVNDFQKGDIAEGYSVSREKKESFPLTVTSAQKNPTAFYLCASSIGPLHRTTLSYEQYFGPGTRLTVT.

This clone was observed once. The J gene is TRBJ1-6, the V gene TRBV30; 8 bases agree with TRBD1. The CDR3 length is 19 residues. The germline CDR1 and CDR2 sequences are GTSNPN and SVGIG (reference sequence). The ends lost 2 bases at V and 10 bases at J; junction bases unmatched: 22. DNA for the CDR3: TGTGCCTGGAGTTCCGCTTTAAACCCACAGGGGGTACCACGGTCACCCCTCCACTTT. It is translated as CAWSSALNPQGVPRSPLHF. Based on the CDR3 plus reference TRBV30 and TRBJ1-6, the full variable domain is SQTIHQWPATLVQPVGSPLSLECTVEGTSNPNLYWYRQAAGRGLQLLFYSVGIGQISSEVPQNLSASRPQDRQFILSSKKLLLSDSGFYLCAWSSALNPQGVPRSPLHFGNGTRLTVT.

V gene TRBV5-4 combines with J gene TRBJ2-3; perhaps TRBD2 as D (6 bases). Germline-derived CDR1 and CDR2 are SGHNT and YYREEE (reference sequence). The CDR3 consists of 16 residues. V was trimmed by 0 bases and J by 3 bases, leaving 14 bases between them. The chain's CDR3 is CASSLGGDHLTDTQYF. In DNA, the CDR3 is TGTGCCAGCAGCTTGGGGGGGGACCACCTTACAGATACGCAGTATTTT.

This chain links TRBV11-2 with TRBJ1-3; D is perhaps TRBD1 (5 bases). V was trimmed by 1 base and J by 2 bases, leaving 12 bases between them. CDR3 length: 16 amino acids. Per germline, CDR1 SGHAT and CDR2 FQNNGV. For the CDR3, the DNA is TGTGCCAGCAGCTTAGGTCCGGGGGTTACTGGAAACACCATATATTTT. Translating gives CASSLGPGVTGNTIYF. The full variable domain, in which reference TRBV11-2 and TRBJ1-3 provide the parts outside the CDR3, is EAGVAQSPRYKIIEKRQSVAFWCNPISGHATLYWYQQILGQGPKLLIQFQNNGVVDDSQLPKDRFSAERLKGVDSTLKIQPAKLEDSAVYLCASSLGPGVTGNTIYFGEGSWLTVV.